The rows below give T cell receptor beta chains drawn from one sample of a study of blood T cell repertoires in COVID-19. Libraries were prepared by immunoSEQ multiplex PCR; TCRdb keeps only in-frame clonotypes and omits some of them. The sample has about 75,000 clones, 88% seen once. Source material: peripheral blood. Receptors originate from a human donor in a cohort sampled during active COVID-19. Each CDR3 is given with its conserved first and last residue. Fields, in order: D gene, V gene, clone size, J gene, CDR3 DNA, CDR3 protein. The D gene is left open where the match is weak. Size tells how often a clone was seen (once, few, many) or the class of an expanded clone, and some rows leave it out.

D gene: TRBD2; V gene: TRBV30; clone size: once; J gene: TRBJ2-7; CDR3 DNA: TGTGCCTGGAGTAACGGGGGGGGTGGCGAGCAGTACTTC; CDR3 protein: CAWSNGGGGEQYF
D gene: TRBD1; V gene: TRBV2; clone size: -; J gene: TRBJ2-7; CDR3 DNA: TGTGCCGGGTCACGGTCCGGGACAGGGGTGTACGAGCAGTACTTC; CDR3 protein: CAGSRSGTGVYEQYF
D gene: -; V gene: TRBV14; clone size: -; J gene: TRBJ2-1; CDR3 DNA: TGTGCCAGCAGCCATTATCCGGGTCGGGTTGGTGAGCAGTTCTTC; CDR3 protein: CASSHYPGRVGEQFF
D gene: -; V gene: TRBV5-5; clone size: -; J gene: TRBJ2-3; CDR3 DNA: TGTGCCAGCAGCCCCGACAGTTATTCAGATACGCAGTATTTT; CDR3 protein: CASSPDSYSDTQYF
D gene: TRBD1; V gene: TRBV2; clone size: -; J gene: TRBJ2-2; CDR3 DNA: TGTGCCAGCAGTGCGGGACAGGGGTTCACCGGGGAGCTGTTTTTT; CDR3 protein: CASSAGQGFTGELFF
D gene: TRBD1; V gene: TRBV12-3/TRBV12-4; clone size: -; J gene: TRBJ1-1; CDR3 DNA: TGTGCCAGCAGTCGTGGACAGGAGTTTGAAGCTTTCTTT; CDR3 protein: CASSRGQEFEAFF
D gene: -; V gene: TRBV5-4; clone size: -; J gene: TRBJ1-4; CDR3 DNA: TGTGCCAGCAGCTTGGGGCCGGGTGACGAAAAACTGTTTTTT; CDR3 protein: CASSLGPGDEKLFF
D gene: -; V gene: TRBV2; clone size: -; J gene: TRBJ1-4; CDR3 DNA: TGTGCCAGCAGTAGGGACACTGAGAAACTGTTTTTT; CDR3 protein: CASSRDTEKLFF
D gene: TRBD1; V gene: TRBV7-2; clone size: -; J gene: TRBJ2-7; CDR3 DNA: TGTGCCAGCAGCGTACAGGGGATACAAACCTACGAGCAGTACTTC; CDR3 protein: CASSVQGIQTYEQYF
D gene: TRBD2; V gene: TRBV6-2/TRBV6-3; clone size: -; J gene: TRBJ2-5; CDR3 DNA: TGTGCCAGCAGCACGAGATCGGGGGGTATAGGTTTGGAGACCCAGTACTTC; CDR3 protein: CASSTRSGGIGLETQYF
D gene: -; V gene: TRBV9; clone size: -; J gene: TRBJ2-5; CDR3 DNA: TGTGCCAGCAGCGTACGTGCAGGGCAAGAGACCCAGTACTTC; CDR3 protein: CASSVRAGQETQYF
D gene: TRBD1; V gene: TRBV6-5; clone size: -; J gene: TRBJ2-7; CDR3 DNA: TGTGCCAGCAAATGGGACAGGGAATCCTACGAGCAGTACTTC; CDR3 protein: CASKWDRESYEQYF
D gene: -; V gene: TRBV7-9; clone size: few; J gene: TRBJ2-6; CDR3 DNA: TGTGCCAGCCGAACAGGGAATGGGGCCAACGTCCTGACTTTC; CDR3 protein: CASRTGNGANVLTF
D gene: TRBD2; V gene: TRBV3-1/TRBV3-2; clone size: -; J gene: TRBJ2-1; CDR3 DNA: TGTGCCAGCAGCCAAGTGTCGCGGGGGGTTTTTAATGAGCAGTTCTTC; CDR3 protein: CASSQVSRGVFNEQFF
D gene: -; V gene: TRBV27; clone size: -; J gene: TRBJ2-3; CDR3 DNA: TGTGCCAGCAATTTATTAGGGGGGGGGAGTAAGGATACGCAGTATTTT; CDR3 protein: CASNLLGGGSKDTQYF
D gene: -; V gene: TRBV6-5; clone size: -; J gene: TRBJ1-1; CDR3 DNA: TGTGCCAGCGGACAGAAGAACACTGAAGCTTTCTTT; CDR3 protein: CASGQKNTEAFF
D gene: TRBD2; V gene: TRBV7-3; clone size: -; J gene: TRBJ2-3; CDR3 DNA: TGTGCCAGCAGCTCGTCAACTAGCGGAGATACGCAGTATTTT; CDR3 protein: CASSSSTSGDTQYF
D gene: TRBD1; V gene: TRBV11-2; clone size: -; J gene: TRBJ2-7; CDR3 DNA: TGTGCCAGCAGCTCCGGGACAGGGCCCTACGAGCAGTACTTC; CDR3 protein: CASSSGTGPYEQYF
D gene: -; V gene: TRBV28; clone size: once; J gene: TRBJ2-7; CDR3 DNA: TGTGCCAGCATCAAAGCCGGAGGCTCCTACGAGCAGTACTTC; CDR3 protein: CASIKAGGSYEQYF
D gene: -; V gene: TRBV18; clone size: -; J gene: TRBJ2-7; CDR3 DNA: TGTGCCAGCTCACTTTACAGGGAGGGAACCTACGAGCAGTACTTC; CDR3 protein: CASSLYREGTYEQYF